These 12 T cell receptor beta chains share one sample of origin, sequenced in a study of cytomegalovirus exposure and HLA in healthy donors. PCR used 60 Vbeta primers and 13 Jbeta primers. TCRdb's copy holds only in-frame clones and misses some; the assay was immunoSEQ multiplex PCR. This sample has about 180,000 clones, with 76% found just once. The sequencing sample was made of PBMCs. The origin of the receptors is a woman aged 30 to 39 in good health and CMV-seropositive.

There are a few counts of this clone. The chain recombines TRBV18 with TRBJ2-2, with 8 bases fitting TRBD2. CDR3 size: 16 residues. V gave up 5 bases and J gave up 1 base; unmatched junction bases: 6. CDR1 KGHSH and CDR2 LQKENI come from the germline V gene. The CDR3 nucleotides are TGTGCCAGCTCAAGTCAACTAGCGGAGAACACCGGGGAGCTGTTTTTT. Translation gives CASSSQLAENTGELFF.

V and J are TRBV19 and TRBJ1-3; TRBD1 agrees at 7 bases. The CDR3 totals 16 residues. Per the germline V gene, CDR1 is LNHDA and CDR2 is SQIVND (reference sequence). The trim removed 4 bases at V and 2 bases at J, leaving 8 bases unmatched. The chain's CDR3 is CASSNNRGFTGNTIYF. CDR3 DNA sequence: TGTGCCAGTAGTAACAACAGGGGATTTACTGGAAACACCATATATTTT.

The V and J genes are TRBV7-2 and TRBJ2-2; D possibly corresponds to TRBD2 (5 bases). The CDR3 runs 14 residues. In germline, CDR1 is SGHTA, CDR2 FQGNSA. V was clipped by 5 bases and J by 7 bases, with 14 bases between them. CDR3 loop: CASSLTGDLGELFF. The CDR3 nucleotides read TGTGCCAGCAGCCTCACCGGGGATCTCGGGGAGCTGTTTTTT. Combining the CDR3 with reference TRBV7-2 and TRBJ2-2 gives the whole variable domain GAGVSQSPSNKVTEKGKDVELRCDPISGHTALYWYRQSLGQGLEFLIYFQGNSAPDKSGLPSDRFSAERTGGSVSTLTIQRTQQEDSAVYLCASSLTGDLGELFFGEGSRLTVL.

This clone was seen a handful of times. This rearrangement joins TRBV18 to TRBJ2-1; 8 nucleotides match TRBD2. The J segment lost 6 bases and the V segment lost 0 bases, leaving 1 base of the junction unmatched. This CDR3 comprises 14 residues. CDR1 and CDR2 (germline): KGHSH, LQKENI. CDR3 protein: CASSPPSGGNEQFF. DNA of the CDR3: TGTGCCAGCTCACCACCGAGCGGGGGCAATGAGCAGTTCTTC.

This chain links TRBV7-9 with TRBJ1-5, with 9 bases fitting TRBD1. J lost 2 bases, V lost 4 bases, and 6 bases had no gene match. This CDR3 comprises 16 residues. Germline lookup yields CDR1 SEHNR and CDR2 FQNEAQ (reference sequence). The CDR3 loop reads CASSSWTGDGNQPQHF. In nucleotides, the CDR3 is TGTGCCAGCAGCTCCTGGACAGGGGACGGCAATCAGCCCCAGCATTTT. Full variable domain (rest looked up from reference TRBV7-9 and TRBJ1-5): DTGVSQNPRHKITKRGQNVTFRCDPISEHNRLYWYRQTLGQGPEFLTYFQNEAQLEKSRLLSDRFSAERPKGSFSTLEIQRTEQGDSAMYLCASSSWTGDGNQPQHFGDGTRLSIL.

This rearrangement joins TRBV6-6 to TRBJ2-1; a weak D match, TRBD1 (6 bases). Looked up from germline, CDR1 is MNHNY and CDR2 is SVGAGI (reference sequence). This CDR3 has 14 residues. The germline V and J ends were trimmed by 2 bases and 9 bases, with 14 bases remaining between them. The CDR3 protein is CASSYATRGGEQFF. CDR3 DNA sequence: TGTGCCAGCAGTTACGCCACCAGGGGCGGTGAGCAGTTCTTC.

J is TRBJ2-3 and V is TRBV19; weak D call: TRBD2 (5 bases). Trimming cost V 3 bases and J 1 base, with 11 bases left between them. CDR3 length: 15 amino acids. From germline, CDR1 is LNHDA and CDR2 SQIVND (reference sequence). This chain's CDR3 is CASSMRSGGTDTQYF. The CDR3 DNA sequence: TGTGCCAGTAGTATGAGAAGCGGAGGCACAGATACGCAGTATTTT.

CDR3 protein: CASSHPPGQGTYEQYF. The CDR3 DNA is TGTGCCAGCAGCCATCCTCCGGGACAGGGGACGTACGAGCAGTACTTC. This sequence joins TRBV4-2 and TRBJ2-7; TRBD1 aligns across 10 bases. Germline V lookup: CDR1 LGHNA, CDR2 YNFKEQ. The CDR3 runs to 16 residues. With 3 bases clipped from V and 4 bases from J, the junction kept 9 bases outside the gene matches.

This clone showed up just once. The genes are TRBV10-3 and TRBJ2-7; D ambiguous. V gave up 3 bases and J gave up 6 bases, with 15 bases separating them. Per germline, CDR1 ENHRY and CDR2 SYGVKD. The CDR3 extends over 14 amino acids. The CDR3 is CAISDPAGASEQYF. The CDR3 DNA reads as TGTGCCATCAGTGACCCCGCCGGAGCGAGCGAGCAGTACTTC.

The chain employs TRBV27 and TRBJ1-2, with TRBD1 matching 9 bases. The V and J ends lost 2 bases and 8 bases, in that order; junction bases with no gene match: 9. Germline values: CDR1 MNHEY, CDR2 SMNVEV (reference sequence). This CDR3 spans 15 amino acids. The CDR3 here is CASSLSGTGLSGYTF. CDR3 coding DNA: TGTGCCAGCAGTTTAAGTGGGACAGGGTTGTCGGGCTACACCTTC.

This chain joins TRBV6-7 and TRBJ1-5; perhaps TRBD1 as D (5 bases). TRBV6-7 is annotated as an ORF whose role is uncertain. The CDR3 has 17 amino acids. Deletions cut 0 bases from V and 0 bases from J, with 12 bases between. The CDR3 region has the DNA TGTGCCAGCAGTTACTCGATCGGGGGGTATAGCAATCAGCCCCAGCATTTT. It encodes CASSYSIGGYSNQPQHF.

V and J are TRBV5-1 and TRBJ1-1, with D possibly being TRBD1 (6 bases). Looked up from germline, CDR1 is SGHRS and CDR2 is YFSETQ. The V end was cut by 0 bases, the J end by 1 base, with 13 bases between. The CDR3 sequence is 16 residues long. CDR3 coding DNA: TGCGCCAGCAGCTTGGCCGGCAGGGGCGGGAACACTGAAGCTTTCTTT. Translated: CASSLAGRGGNTEAFF.